This T cell receptor gamma chain was captured in a study of intestinal T cells in coeliac disease. This clone is categorized as hyperexpanded. Its specificity is unknown. The study's findings and limits: TRD kmer-based clustering correctly classified all 20 or so biopsies in training, with reported leave-one-out accuracy of around 90%.

The CDR3 has 11 residues. Germline lookup yields CDR1 VENAVY and CDR2 YDSYNSRV. V was clipped by 4 bases and J by 11 bases; unmatched bases: 8. Genomic DNA came from ten approximately 4.7-µm formalin-fixed paraffin-embedded scrolls per case. The TRG library came from 200 ng of biopsy DNA amplified with LymphoTrack primers. TCRdb processed the multiplex PCR reads again with the CATT caller. The table shows 880 or so gamma-chain clones, with 48% occurring only once. Source material: a duodenal biopsy. This sequence was found in a human donor with celiac disease. V and J are TRGV8 and TRGJ1 or TRGJ2. CDR3 in amino acids: CATWDHLEKLF. The DNA for the CDR3 is TGTGCCACCTGGGACCACCTAGAGAAACTCTTT.